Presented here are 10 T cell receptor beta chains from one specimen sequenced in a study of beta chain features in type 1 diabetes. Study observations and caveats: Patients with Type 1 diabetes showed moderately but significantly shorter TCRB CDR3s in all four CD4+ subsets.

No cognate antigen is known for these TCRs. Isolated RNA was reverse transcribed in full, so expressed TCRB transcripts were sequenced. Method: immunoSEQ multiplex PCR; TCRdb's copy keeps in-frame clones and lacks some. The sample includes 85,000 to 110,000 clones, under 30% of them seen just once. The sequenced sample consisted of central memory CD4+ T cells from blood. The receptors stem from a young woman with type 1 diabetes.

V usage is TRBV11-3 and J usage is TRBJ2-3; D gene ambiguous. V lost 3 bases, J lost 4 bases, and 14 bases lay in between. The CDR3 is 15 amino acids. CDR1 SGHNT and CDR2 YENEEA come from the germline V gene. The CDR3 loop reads CASSFRGRSPDTQYF. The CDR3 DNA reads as TGTGCCAGCAGCTTCCGCGGCCGGTCCCCAGATACGCAGTATTTT.

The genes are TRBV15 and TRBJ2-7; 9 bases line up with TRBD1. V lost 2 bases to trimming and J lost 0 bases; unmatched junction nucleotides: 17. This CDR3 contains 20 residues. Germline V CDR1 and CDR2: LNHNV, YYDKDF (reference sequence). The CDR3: CATSRHSDRGPFYFSYEQYF. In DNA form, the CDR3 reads TGTGCCACCAGCAGACACTCGGACAGGGGCCCTTTTTATTTCTCCTACGAGCAGTACTTC.

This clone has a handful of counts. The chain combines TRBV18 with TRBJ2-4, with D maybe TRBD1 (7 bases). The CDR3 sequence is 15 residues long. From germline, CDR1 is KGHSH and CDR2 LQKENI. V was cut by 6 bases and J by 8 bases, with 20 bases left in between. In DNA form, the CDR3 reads TGTGCCAGCTCCTTCCCCGGGCAGGGGGGTCACATTCAGTACTTC. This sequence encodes CASSFPGQGGHIQYF.

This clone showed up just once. CDR3: CASSLALAGGAGELFF. The CDR3 bases are TGCGCCAGCAGCTTGGCACTAGCGGGAGGCGCCGGGGAGCTGTTTTTT. J is TRBJ2-2 and V is TRBV5-1; 12 bases align to TRBD2. With 0 bases clipped from V and 6 bases from J, the junction kept 3 bases outside the gene matches. Germline CDR1 is SGHRS and CDR2 is YFSETQ. This CDR3 contains 16 residues.

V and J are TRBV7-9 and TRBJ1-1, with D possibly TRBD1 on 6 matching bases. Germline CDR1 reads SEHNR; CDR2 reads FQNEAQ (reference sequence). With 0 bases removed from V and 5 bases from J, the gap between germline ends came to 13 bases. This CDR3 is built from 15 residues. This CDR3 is CASSLAGGAGTEAFF. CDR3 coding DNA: TGTGCCAGCAGCTTAGCCGGGGGGGCAGGGACTGAAGCTTTCTTT.

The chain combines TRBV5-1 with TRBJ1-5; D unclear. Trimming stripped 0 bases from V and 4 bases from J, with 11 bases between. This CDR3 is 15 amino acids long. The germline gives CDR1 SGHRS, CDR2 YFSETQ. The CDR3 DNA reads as TGCGCCAGCAGCTTGGGGGTAAACGGGAATCAGCCCCAGCATTTT. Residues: CASSLGVNGNQPQHF. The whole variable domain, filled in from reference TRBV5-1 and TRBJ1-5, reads KAGVTQTPRYLIKTRGQQVTLSCSPISGHRSVSWYQQTPGQGLQFLFEYFSETQRNKGNFPGRFSGRQFSNSRSEMNVSTLELGDSALYLCASSLGVNGNQPQHFGDGTRLSIL.

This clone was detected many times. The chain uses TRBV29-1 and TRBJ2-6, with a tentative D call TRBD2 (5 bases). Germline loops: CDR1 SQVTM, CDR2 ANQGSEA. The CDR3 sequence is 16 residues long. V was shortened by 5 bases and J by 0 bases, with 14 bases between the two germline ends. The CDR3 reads CSVSTLLVSGANVLTF. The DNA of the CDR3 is TGCAGCGTTTCCACGCTACTAGTCTCTGGGGCCAACGTCCTGACTTTC.

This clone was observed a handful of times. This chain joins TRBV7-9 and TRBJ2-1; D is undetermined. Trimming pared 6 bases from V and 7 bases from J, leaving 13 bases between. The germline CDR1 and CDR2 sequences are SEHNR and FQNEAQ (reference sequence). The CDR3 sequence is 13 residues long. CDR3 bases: TGTGCCAGCAGTCGACCCGGGTTAAATGAGCAGTTCTTC. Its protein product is CASSRPGLNEQFF.

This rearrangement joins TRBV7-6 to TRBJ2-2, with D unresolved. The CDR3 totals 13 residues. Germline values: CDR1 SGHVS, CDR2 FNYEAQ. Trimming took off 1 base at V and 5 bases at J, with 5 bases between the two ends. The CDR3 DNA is TGTGCCAGCAGCTTAGACCAGACCGGGGAGCTGTTTTTT. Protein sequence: CASSLDQTGELFF.

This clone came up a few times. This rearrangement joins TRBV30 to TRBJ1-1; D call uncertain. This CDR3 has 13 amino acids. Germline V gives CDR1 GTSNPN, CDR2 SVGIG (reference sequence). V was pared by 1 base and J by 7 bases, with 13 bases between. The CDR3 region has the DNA TGTGCCTGGAGTGCGACACCTCTTAGTGAAGCTTTCTTT. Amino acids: CAWSATPLSEAFF.